Following are 14 T cell receptor beta chains from one sample sequenced in a study of T cells after yellow fever vaccination. TCRdb reanalysed the 5' RACE reads using MiXCR and keeps one entry per CDR3 protein. The repertoire holds just under 85,000 distinct CDR3 sequences, with roughly 14% as singletons. This sample comprised CD8+ T cells not binding an NS4B(214-222) dextramer, sorted from PBMCs, obtained about 21 days after the first yellow fever vaccination. These receptors all come from a man between 18 and 35 years old who received the YFV17D yellow fever vaccine.

This CDR3 reads CASSQEAGYYGYTF. CDR3 DNA sequence: TGCGCCAGCAGCCAAGAGGCAGGGTACTATGGCTACACCTTC. The genes are TRBV4-1 and TRBJ1-2; maybe TRBD1 (5 bases). The germline V and J ends were trimmed by 0 bases and 3 bases, with 8 bases remaining between them. The CDR3 spans 14 residues. Germline CDR1 MGHRA, CDR2 YSYEKL.

This clonotype was detected only a few times. This chain uses TRBV12-3 or TRBV12-4 with TRBJ1-2; D ambiguous. The CDR3 is 11 amino acids. Trimming left V 6 bases short and J 8 bases short, with 10 bases between. The CDR3 sequence: CASSSLGGYTF. As DNA, the CDR3 is TGTGCCAGCAGCTCCCTCGGGGGCTACACCTTC.

On this clonotype: A clone one base away is much larger, so this may be a read error. The rearrangement joins TRBV29-1 to TRBJ2-2; 9 nucleotides match TRBD1. V shed 6 bases, J shed 5 bases, and the junction held 7 bases outside the gene matches. The CDR3 is made up of 14 amino acids. In germline, CDR1 is SQVTM, CDR2 ANQGSEA. The CDR3 nucleotides read TGCAGCGTGGCCGGGACAGGGTGTACCGGGGAGCTGTTTTTT. Translated, it gives CSVAGTGCTGELFF.

This sequence joins TRBV4-3 and TRBJ2-2; D perhaps matches TRBD1 (5 bases). Looked up from germline, CDR1 is LGHNA and CDR2 is YSLEER. Trimming shortened V by 8 bases and J by 5 bases, and 9 bases separated the two germline ends. The CDR3 consists of 12 residues. The CDR3: CASAGATGELFF. CDR3 in DNA: TGCGCCAGCGCTGGGGCTACCGGGGAGCTGTTTTTT.

The chain is built from TRBV19 and TRBJ2-1; 9 bases map to TRBD2. The CDR3 runs to 14 residues. Germline assignment: CDR1 LNHDA and CDR2 SQIVND (reference sequence). V dropped 4 bases and J dropped 2; count of bases not matched to a gene: 0. The CDR3 spells CASSRLAAYNEQFF. The CDR3 region has the DNA TGTGCCAGTAGTAGACTAGCGGCCTACAATGAGCAGTTCTTC.

This chain connects TRBV15 to TRBJ2-3, with 7 bases aligning to TRBD2. In germline, CDR1 is LNHNV, CDR2 YYDKDF (reference sequence). Losses at the gene ends were 5 bases for V and 2 bases for J; bases not matched to a gene: 1. CDR3 size: 13 residues. The CDR3 region is CATSGGDTDTQYF. CDR3 sequence (DNA): TGTGCCACCAGCGGGGGGGACACAGATACGCAGTATTTT.

The V and J genes are TRBV6-2 or TRBV6-3 and TRBJ2-3; 11 bases align to TRBD2. The CDR3 runs to 19 residues. The J segment lost 2 bases and the V segment lost 0 bases, leaving 10 bases of the junction unmatched. CDR1 and CDR2 from the germline V gene are MNHEY and SVGEGT. CDR3 coding DNA: TGTGCCAGCAGTTACTCACCTAGCGGGGGGATTTCCTTCACAGATACGCAGTATTTT. Translation: CASSYSPSGGISFTDTQYF.

This clonotype was counted only a few times. The V gene is TRBV6-5, the J gene TRBJ2-1; possible D gene TRBD2, 5 bases. V was cut by 0 bases and J by 5 bases, with 14 bases left in between. Per germline, CDR1 MNHEY and CDR2 SVGAGI. There are 16 residues in the CDR3. The CDR3 loop reads CASSYSVGEKHNEQFF. The DNA for the CDR3 is TGTGCCAGCAGTTACTCAGTCGGGGAGAAACACAATGAGCAGTTCTTC.

The chain uses TRBV9 and TRBJ2-1, with 9 bases lining up with TRBD2. This CDR3 comprises 18 residues. Per the germline V gene, CDR1 is SGDLS and CDR2 is YYNGEE. Trimming took 2 bases from V and 5 from J; bases not matched to a gene: 14. The CDR3: CASSVVASGTIENNEQFF. The CDR3 region has the DNA TGTGCCAGCAGCGTGGTGGCTAGCGGGACGATAGAAAACAATGAGCAGTTCTTC.

DNA of the CDR3: TGTGCCAGCAGCCCACGTACAGGGGAAACTAACAATGAGCAGTTCTTC. As protein: CASSPRTGETNNEQFF. This chain links TRBV7-9 with TRBJ2-1; 7 nucleotides agree with TRBD1. Germline lookup yields CDR1 SEHNR and CDR2 FQNEAQ (reference sequence). Germline trimming cut 5 bases from V and 5 bases from J; bases unmatched to any gene: 12. CDR3 length: 16 residues.

This clonotype has a handful of counts. The chain is built from TRBV11-2 and TRBJ2-5; 9 nucleotides match TRBD1. Looked up from germline, CDR1 is SGHAT and CDR2 is FQNNGV. With V trimmed by 1 base and J by 5 bases, 5 bases remained unmatched. This CDR3 has 15 amino acids. The CDR3 region is CASSLGTGAWETQYF. CDR3 nucleotide sequence: TGTGCCAGCAGCTTAGGGACAGGGGCTTGGGAGACCCAGTACTTC.

This clonotype showed up just a few times. The V and J genes are TRBV6-2 or TRBV6-3 and TRBJ1-5; D is perhaps TRBD1 (6 bases). CDR1 MNHEY and CDR2 SVGEGT come from the germline V gene. V lost 0 bases, J lost 7 bases, and 13 bases lay in between. This CDR3 comprises 15 residues. DNA for the CDR3: TGTGCCAGCAGTTACTCGGGGGGGCGCCCGCAGCCCCAGCATTTT. Residues: CASSYSGGRPQPQHF.

This clonotype was detected only a few times. The chain combines TRBV6-2 or TRBV6-3 with TRBJ2-2, with D perhaps being TRBD1 or TRBD2 (5 bases each). Germline lookup yields CDR1 MNHEY and CDR2 SVGEGT. The CDR3 is 14 amino acids. V lost 7 bases, J lost 2 bases, and 11 bases lay in between. CDR3 DNA: TGTGCCAGCACGGGGCATTACAACACCGGGGAGCTGTTTTTT. This sequence encodes CASTGHYNTGELFF.

The chain couples TRBV27 to TRBJ2-2; D is unresolved. The germline CDR1 and CDR2 sequences are MNHEY and SMNVEV (reference sequence). V was trimmed by 3 bases and J by 6 bases, leaving 5 bases between them. The CDR3 covers 12 residues. The DNA of the CDR3 is TGTGCCAGCAGTTTCGTGTCCGGGGAGCTGTTTTTT. It yields the protein CASSFVSGELFF.